These 27 T cell receptor beta chains share one sample of origin, sequenced in a study of T cells in women clearing cervical HPV infection. Repertoires were generated with immunoSEQ multiplex PCR, while TCRdb's copy carries only in-frame clones and drops some. The data show fewer than 10,000 clones, and the top ten clones hold 8.2%. Sequenced sample: blood buffy coat. These receptor sequences come from a woman aged 18 to 75 with a cervical HPV16 infection that either progressed to CIN3+ or cleared (not recorded which).

Points on this clone: The read ends 3 residues shy of where the CDR3 ends; the end is completed using the germline J gene. This chain uses TRBV13 with TRBJ2-1; the match to TRBD2 covers 7 bases. The V gene end was trimmed by 0 bases and the J gene end by 1 base; junction bases not matched to a gene: 3. CDR1 is PRHDT and CDR2 is FYEKMQ in the germline V gene (reference sequence). The CDR3 spans 16 residues. The CDR3 region is CASSLGTGGSYNEQFF. The part of the CDR3 DNA that was read is TGTGCCAGCAGCTTAGGTACCGGGGGGTCCTACAATGAG.

As regards this clone: The read finishes 3 residues shy of the CDR3 end, and the germline J gene is used to complete it. V gene TRBV7-9 combines with J gene TRBJ1-2; tentatively, D is TRBD1 (5 bases). Per germline, CDR1 SEHNR and CDR2 FQNEAQ (reference sequence). There are 14 residues in the CDR3. The CDR3 spells CASSSSGGADTYTF. The covered CDR3 bases are TGTGCCAGCAGCTCCTCGGGGGGTGCAGATACC.

The covered CDR3 bases are TGTGCCAGCAGCCAATCACAGGGCAATCAGCCG. Its protein is CASSQSQGNQP. The CDR3, in full, reads CASSQSQGNQPQYF. The rearrangement joins TRBV16 to TRBJ2-3; D is perhaps TRBD1 (6 bases). From the germline J gene comes the end of the CDR3, since the read stops 3 residues before it. CDR1 and CDR2 from the germline V gene are KGHSY and FQNENV. CDR3 size: 14 residues.

Remarks on this clone: The CDR3 goes on 3 residues after the read ends, and that part is filled in from the germline J gene. This chain uses TRBV18 with TRBJ2-4; a possible D gene is TRBD1 (6 bases). Germline V gives CDR1 KGHSH, CDR2 LQKENI. The CDR3 length is 15 residues. Incomplete CDR3 DNA: TGTGCCAGCTCACCCGGGACACTGGATAACTATGGT. It translates to CASSPGTLDNYG. The complete CDR3 reads CASSPGTLDNYGQYF.

In regard to this clone: The CDR3 end falls 3 residues outside the read, so it is completed with the germline J gene. J is TRBJ2-1 and V is TRBV18, with D perhaps TRBD2 (6 bases). CDR1 is KGHSH, CDR2 LQKENI, per germline. V dropped 3 bases and J dropped 8 bases, with 11 bases sitting between them. This CDR3 is 13 amino acids long. CDR3 protein: CASSPFGGDEQFF. The sequenced part of the CDR3 DNA is TGTGCCAGCTCACCGTTCGGGGGTGATGAG.

As to this clone: The read gets to within 3 residues of the CDR3 end, and the germline J gene fills in the rest. This chain links TRBV2 with TRBJ1-2; no reliable D call. The CDR3 is made up of 13 amino acids. Looked up from germline, CDR1 is SNHLY and CDR2 is FYNNEI. The part of the CDR3 DNA that was read is TGTGCCAGCAGTGAACCACCTAGCAACGGG. Protein sequence: CASSEPPSNG. The complete CDR3 sequence is CASSEPPSNGYTF.

Points on this clone: The read finishes 3 residues shy of the CDR3 end, and the germline J gene is used to complete it. This sequence joins TRBV5-1 and TRBJ2-3; maybe TRBD1 (5 bases). The V gene's germline CDR1 is SGHRS and CDR2 YFSETQ. The CDR3 consists of 13 residues. The CDR3 loop reads CASSHEGDQPQYF. Partial CDR3 DNA: TGCGCCAGCAGCCACGAAGGGGATCAGCCG.

A remark on this clone: Sequencing ends 3 residues short of the CDR3 end; the germline J gene provides the rest. This rearrangement joins TRBV19 to TRBJ1-5; D gene uncertain. This CDR3 comprises 16 residues. V shed 3 bases and J shed 5 bases, with 17 bases lying between them. Germline V gene lookup returns CDR1 LNHDA and CDR2 SQIVND (reference sequence). This chain's CDR3 is CASSISMVRRDQPQHF. The part of the CDR3 DNA that was read is TGTGCCAGTAGTATTTCGATGGTTCGACGGGATCAGCCC. Combining the CDR3 with reference TRBV19 and TRBJ1-5 gives the whole variable domain DGGITQSPKYLFRKEGQNVTLSCEQNLNHDAMYWYRQDPGQGLRLIYYSQIVNDFQKGDIAEGYSVSREKKESFPLTVTSAQKNPTAFYLCASSISMVRRDQPQHFGDGTRLSIL.

Regarding this clone: An end of the junction does not agree with germline; a read error may underlie this. The read ends 3 residues shy of where the CDR3 ends; the end is completed using the germline J gene. The genes are TRBV7-7 and TRBJ2-3; maybe TRBD1 (6 bases). This CDR3 has 13 residues. Germline V gene sequence: CDR1 SSHAT, CDR2 FNYEAQ (reference sequence). CDR3 DNA, as far as it was read: TGTGCTAGCAGCTCGCCAGGGGCGGATACG. Amino acids: CASSSPGADT. The full-length CDR3 reads as CASSSPGADTQYF.

Remarks on this clone: The DNA ends 3 residues before the CDR3 does, and the rest of the CDR3 is filled in from the germline J gene. The rearrangement joins TRBV20-1 to TRBJ2-5; 7 nucleotides match TRBD1. Per germline, CDR1 DFQATT and CDR2 SNEGSKA (reference sequence). With V trimmed by 0 bases and J by 5 bases, 3 bases remained unmatched. This CDR3 contains 13 residues. The chain's CDR3 is CSAREQGPETQYF. The part of the CDR3 DNA that was read is TGCAGTGCTAGAGAACAGGGGCCCGAGACC.

This clone shows up as medium-sized (0.01 to 0.1%) by frequency. The read ends 3 residues shy of where the CDR3 ends; the end is completed using the germline J gene. This chain links TRBV19 with TRBJ2-7; 10 bases map to TRBD1. V shed 10 bases and J 4 bases; nucleotides not matched to a gene: 4. The CDR3 covers 12 residues. In germline, CDR1 is LNHDA, CDR2 SQIVND (reference sequence). CDR3 DNA, as far as it was read: TGTGCCACCCGGACAGGGGGTTACGAG. Encoded protein: CATRTGGYE. The complete CDR3 reads CATRTGGYEQYF. Combining the CDR3 with reference TRBV19 and TRBJ2-7 gives the whole variable domain DGGITQSPKYLFRKEGQNVTLSCEQNLNHDAMYWYRQDPGQGLRLIYYSQIVNDFQKGDIAEGYSVSREKKESFPLTVTSAQKNPTAFYLCATRTGGYEQYFGPGTRLTVT.

As concerns this clone: From the germline J gene comes the end of the CDR3, since the read stops 3 residues before it. This specimen includes other DNA sequences encoding the same CDR3. The rearrangement joins TRBV7-9 to TRBJ1-1; maybe TRBD1 (5 bases). Trimming pared 0 bases from V and 3 bases from J, leaving 11 bases between. The CDR3 contains 15 residues. CDR1 and CDR2 from the germline V gene are SEHNR and FQNEAQ (reference sequence). The CDR3 bases that were read are TGTGCCAGCAGCTTAGCACGGGGCGGGGACACTGAA. Translated: CASSLARGGDTE. The CDR3 in full is CASSLARGGDTEAFF.

About this clone itself: The read ends 3 residues shy of where the CDR3 ends; the end is completed using the germline J gene. V usage is TRBV18 and J usage is TRBJ1-1, with D tentatively TRBD1 (6 bases). CDR1 and CDR2 from the germline V gene are KGHSH and LQKENI. The CDR3 runs 15 residues. V gave up 3 bases and J gave up 3 bases, with 14 bases separating them. CDR3: CASSPSTGMDTEAFF. The sequenced CDR3 bases are TGTGCCAGCTCACCTAGTACAGGGATGGACACTGAA.

A note on this clone: The read gets to within 3 residues of the CDR3 end, and the germline J gene fills in the rest. V usage is TRBV2 and J usage is TRBJ2-2; TRBD2 matches at 7 bases. After removal of 4 bases from V and 6 bases from J, the junction contained 8 bases not matched to a gene. CDR3 size: 15 residues. Germline V gives CDR1 SNHLY, CDR2 FYNNEI. Partial CDR3 DNA: TGTGCCAGCAGTGGGAGCGGGGTCGGTTCCGGGGAG. Encoded protein: CASSGSGVGSGE. The whole CDR3 sequence is CASSGSGVGSGELFF.

Regarding this clone: The DNA ends 3 residues before the CDR3 does, and the rest of the CDR3 is filled in from the germline J gene. The chain couples TRBV4-2 to TRBJ2-3, with 10 bases aligning to TRBD2. The germline V gene encodes CDR1 LGHNA and CDR2 YNFKEQ. The CDR3 consists of 17 residues. The ends lost 0 bases at V and 3 bases at J; junction bases unmatched: 6. The CDR3 bases that were read are TGTGCCAGCAGCCAAGAACCTAGCGGGGGAAAGACAGATACG. It codes for CASSQEPSGGKTDT. The complete CDR3 reads CASSQEPSGGKTDTQYF.

Concerning this clone itself: The read terminates 3 residues ahead of where the CDR3 ends, so the germline J gene completes it. This chain joins TRBV2 and TRBJ2-4; D is perhaps TRBD1 (5 bases). Germline V gene lookup returns CDR1 SNHLY and CDR2 FYNNEI. The CDR3 consists of 14 residues. The CDR3 sequence: CASSVMGRVDGQYF. The CDR3 bases that were read are TGTGCCAGCAGTGTGATGGGGCGCGTAGATGGT.

Concerning this clone: The read stops 3 residues short of the end of the CDR3; the missing end is completed from the germline J gene. The chain joins TRBV20-1 to TRBJ2-6; tentatively, D is TRBD2 (5 bases). Trimming left V 4 bases short and J 2 bases short, with 12 bases between. The CDR3 totals 15 residues. From germline, CDR1 is DFQATT and CDR2 SNEGSKA (reference sequence). CDR3 bases read: TGCAGTGCTACCCCTCGGGGAACTGGGGCCAACGTC. Translated: CSATPRGTGANV. The whole CDR3 region reads CSATPRGTGANVLTF.

Turning to this clone: The read gets to within 3 residues of the CDR3 end, and the germline J gene fills in the rest. The chain recombines TRBV7-9 with TRBJ2-4; a weak D match, TRBD1 (6 bases). Germline CDR1 and CDR2: SEHNR and FQNEAQ (reference sequence). The CDR3 totals 14 residues. CDR3 DNA, as far as it was read: TGTGCCAGCAGCTTTGATTCAGGGGAATCTGGT. Amino acids: CASSFDSGESG. The whole CDR3 region reads CASSFDSGESGQYF.

As concerns this clone: Coverage ceases 3 residues before the CDR3 finishes, and the germline J gene fills in the end. The V gene is TRBV5-3, the J gene TRBJ2-3, with TRBD2 matching 11 bases. TRBV5-3 is classed as an ORF, of uncertain function. The CDR3 runs to 18 residues. The CDR3 DNA, read in part, is TGTGCCAGAAGCCACACAACTATCACTAGCGGGGGACGAGAGACG. It is translated as CARSHTTITSGGRET. From start to end, the CDR3 is CARSHTTITSGGRETQYF.

About this clone: With the read ending 3 residues before the CDR3 end, the germline J gene is used to fill in that end. The chain links TRBV7-9 to TRBJ1-1, with a possible D match to TRBD1 (6 bases). Per germline, CDR1 SEHNR and CDR2 FQNEAQ (reference sequence). Trimming cost V 3 bases and J 5 bases, with 16 bases left between them. This CDR3 is 15 amino acids long. The CDR3 region is CASSFAGALGTEAFF. CDR3 bases read: TGTGCCAGCAGCTTCGCAGGGGCGCTGGGGACTGAA.

This clone is labeled large based on frequency. The read is 3 residues too short to cover the CDR3 end, so that end is filled in from the germline J gene. V is TRBV29-1 and J is TRBJ2-2, with D maybe TRBD1 (6 bases). The germline V gene has CDR1 SQVTM and CDR2 ANQGSEA. Trimming removed 3 bases from V and 4 bases from J, with 18 bases in between. The CDR3 consists of 16 residues. The CDR3 reads CSVDYLPTGSTGELFF. The part of the CDR3 DNA that was read is TGCAGCGTTGACTACCTTCCAACAGGGTCCACCGGGGAG.

Points on this clone: The read is 3 residues too short to cover the CDR3 end, so that end is filled in from the germline J gene. The chain joins TRBV19 to TRBJ1-2; TRBD1 matches at 7 bases. The V and J ends lost 2 bases and 2 bases, in that order; junction bases with no gene match: 2. Germline values: CDR1 LNHDA, CDR2 SQIVND (reference sequence). CDR3 length equals 14 residues. The CDR3 bases that were read are TGTGCCAGTAGTATAACAGGGGAAAACTATGGC. Its protein is CASSITGENYG. In full, the CDR3 is CASSITGENYGYTF. The complete variable domain, with remaining parts taken from reference TRBV19 and TRBJ1-2, reads DGGITQSPKYLFRKEGQNVTLSCEQNLNHDAMYWYRQDPGQGLRLIYYSQIVNDFQKGDIAEGYSVSREKKESFPLTVTSAQKNPTAFYLCASSITGENYGYTFGSGTRLTVV.

A remark on this clone: The CDR3 extends 3 residues past the end of the read, so its final part is completed from the germline J gene. J is TRBJ1-3 and V is TRBV29-1; possible D gene TRBD1, 5 bases. The CDR3 is 14 residues long. Trimming shortened V by 5 bases and J by 0 bases, and 11 bases separated the two germline ends. Germline V lookup: CDR1 SQVTM, CDR2 ANQGSEA. CDR3: CSVRGLYSGNTIYF. The CDR3 DNA, read in part, is TGCAGCGTTAGGGGACTGTACTCTGGAAACACC.

Worth noting for this clone: The read ends 3 residues shy of where the CDR3 ends; the end is completed using the germline J gene. The rearrangement links TRBV5-1 to TRBJ2-5; 8 nucleotides line up with TRBD2. The V and J ends lost 3 bases and 1 base, in that order; junction bases with no gene match: 2. CDR1 and CDR2 from the germline V gene are SGHRS and YFSETQ. The CDR3 spans 14 residues. The CDR3: CASSSSGGQETQYF. CDR3 DNA, as far as it was read: TGCGCCAGCAGCTCCAGCGGGGGCCAAGAGACC.

Note on this clone: The missing CDR3 end, 3 residues past where the read stops, is filled in from the germline J gene. The chain recombines TRBV7-2 with TRBJ2-2; D is undetermined. Trimming removed 2 bases from V and 0 bases from J, with 7 bases in between. CDR3 size: 15 residues. The V gene's germline CDR1 is SGHTA and CDR2 FQGNSA. CDR3 DNA, as far as it was read: TGTGCCAGCAGCTTAACTCGGTCGAACACCGGGGAG. It yields the protein CASSLTRSNTGE. The entire CDR3 is CASSLTRSNTGELFF.

Turning to this clone: The read comes to an end 3 residues before the CDR3 does, leaving the germline J gene to fill in the end. Different DNA sequences within this sample yield the same CDR3. The V call is TRBV6-4, the J call TRBJ2-1; D might be TRBD1 (7 bases). There are 15 residues in the CDR3. Germline-derived CDR1 and CDR2 are MRHNA and SNTAGT. V lost 4 bases and J 7 bases, leaving 17 bases between the germline ends. The CDR3 loop is CASSAGGGGWNEQFF. The CDR3 bases that were read are TGTGCCAGCAGTGCAGGGGGAGGTGGATGGAATGAG.

On this clone: The CDR3 is cut off 3 residues early in the read; its end comes from the germline J gene. The genes are TRBV18 and TRBJ1-2; D remains ambiguous. In germline, CDR1 is KGHSH, CDR2 LQKENI. This CDR3 contains 14 residues. The part of the CDR3 DNA that was read is TGTGCCAGCTCACCACCGACTGGGTCGGATACC. Its translation is CASSPPTGSDT. In full, the CDR3 reads CASSPPTGSDTYTF.